The 17 T cell receptor beta chains given below trace back to one sample, sequenced in a study of blood T cell repertoires in COVID-19. Sequencing used immunoSEQ multiplex PCR; TCRdb keeps in-frame clones, though not all of them. Here the sample spans 150,000 to 200,000 clones, about 85% being singletons. Sequencing was carried out using PBMCs or T cells enriched from blood (not recorded which). The source of these receptors is a woman between 45 and 60 years old who had recovered from COVID-19.

In its sample, this clone was seen once. CDR3: CASSPSGGGETQYF. The DNA of the CDR3 is TGTGCCAGCAGCCCTTCGGGAGGGGGAGAGACCCAGTACTTC. The chain employs TRBV3-1 (or the pseudogene TRBV3-2) and TRBJ2-5; TRBD2 matches 8 bases. The V gene end was trimmed by 4 bases and the J gene end by 4 bases; junction bases not matched to a gene: 5. The CDR3 is made up of 14 amino acids. Germline lookup yields CDR1 LGHDT and CDR2 YNNKEL (reference sequence).

The chain has TRBV28 and TRBJ1-2, with TRBD1 matching over 8 bases. Germline-derived CDR1 and CDR2 are MDHEN and SYDVKM. V lost 8 bases to trimming and J lost 4 bases; unmatched junction nucleotides: 6. The CDR3 has 13 residues. The chain's CDR3 is CASRTGTPYGYTF. Written as DNA, the CDR3 is TGTGCCAGCCGGACAGGGACGCCCTATGGCTACACCTTC.

The CDR3 spells CASSEQGNQPQHF. In DNA, the CDR3 is TGTGCCAGTAGTGAACAGGGAAATCAGCCCCAGCATTTT. The rearrangement uses TRBV19 and TRBJ1-5, with D possibly TRBD1 on 6 matching bases. Trimming removed 5 bases at V and 4 bases at J, with 9 bases between. The germline CDR1 and CDR2 sequences are LNHDA and SQIVND (reference sequence). This CDR3 is built from 13 residues. Complete variable domain (other parts from reference TRBV19 and TRBJ1-5): DGGITQSPKYLFRKEGQNVTLSCEQNLNHDAMYWYRQDPGQGLRLIYYSQIVNDFQKGDIAEGYSVSREKKESFPLTVTSAQKNPTAFYLCASSEQGNQPQHFGDGTRLSIL.

The V and J genes are TRBV4-1 and TRBJ2-7; 12 bases are shared with TRBD2. CDR3 length: 17 amino acids. The germline gives CDR1 MGHRA, CDR2 YSYEKL. V gave up 1 base and J gave up 0 bases; unmatched junction bases: 4. DNA for the CDR3: TGCGCCAGCAGCCAAGGGACTAGCGGGGCCAGCTCCTACGAGCAGTACTTC. Translation: CASSQGTSGASSYEQYF.

V gene TRBV7-3 combines with J gene TRBJ1-1, with D perhaps TRBD1 (6 bases). The V gene's germline CDR1 is SGHTA and CDR2 FQGTGA. CDR3 length: 15 amino acids. Between the trimmed V and J ends, which lost 5 bases and 0 bases, there was a span of 13 bases. CDR3 bases: TGTGCCAGCAGCCCAAGGGGGGGGATGAACACTGAAGCTTTCTTT. Protein: CASSPRGGMNTEAFF.

The V and J genes are TRBV5-1 and TRBJ1-1; a weak D match, TRBD1 (5 bases). Germline CDR1 SGHRS, CDR2 YFSETQ. Trimming removed 0 bases at V and 1 base at J, with 13 bases between. This CDR3 has 16 amino acids. CDR3 region: CASSLEVRGTNTEAFF. For the CDR3, the DNA is TGCGCCAGCAGCTTGGAAGTTCGCGGGACGAACACTGAAGCTTTCTTT.

This clone was counted at least ten times. The V and J genes are TRBV28 and TRBJ2-7, with TRBD2 matching over 11 bases. The CDR3 is 14 residues long. Germline trimming cut 8 bases from V and 3 bases from J; bases unmatched to any gene: 6. CDR1 and CDR2 (germline): MDHEN, SYDVKM. CDR3 sequence: CASLGTSGDYEQYF. In nucleotides, the CDR3 is TGTGCCAGCCTCGGGACTAGCGGAGACTACGAGCAGTACTTC.

The V gene is TRBV6-2 or TRBV6-3, the J gene TRBJ1-2, with 7 positions matching TRBD1. CDR3 size: 16 residues. Germline lookup yields CDR1 MNHEY and CDR2 SVGEGT. V trimming: 2 bases; J trimming: 4 bases; junction bases outside the gene matches: 10. The CDR3 sequence: CASSYQNLRGSYGYTF. The DNA for the CDR3 is TGTGCCAGCAGTTACCAAAACCTCAGGGGGAGCTATGGCTACACCTTC.

The V gene is TRBV7-2, the J gene TRBJ2-1; 9 nucleotides line up with TRBD1. Germline loops: CDR1 SGHTA, CDR2 FQGNSA. V lost 1 base to trimming and J lost 10 bases; unmatched junction nucleotides: 5. The CDR3 sequence is 14 residues long. The CDR3 DNA sequence: TGTGCCAGCAGCTTAGGGACAGGGGTGGGGGAGCAGTTCTTC. Its translation: CASSLGTGVGEQFF.

On this clone: This CDR3 is also generated by other DNA sequences in the sample. The rearrangement joins TRBV2 to TRBJ1-5, with a tentative D call TRBD1 (6 bases). CDR3 length equals 15 residues. Germline V lookup: CDR1 SNHLY, CDR2 FYNNEI. Trimming stripped 6 bases from V and 2 bases from J, with 14 bases between. This chain's CDR3 is CASRGGQGGNQPQHF. Written as DNA, the CDR3 is TGTGCCAGCAGGGGGGGGCAGGGCGGCAATCAGCCCCAGCATTTT.

CDR3 sequence reads: CASRHAQGTYEQYF. The DNA for the CDR3 is TGTGCCAGTAGGCATGCACAGGGGACCTACGAGCAGTACTTC. The J gene is TRBJ2-7, the V gene TRBV19; TRBD1 aligns across 7 bases. The CDR3 sequence is 14 residues long. Germline V gene sequence: CDR1 LNHDA, CDR2 SQIVND (reference sequence). The junction had 7 bases not matched to a gene; V was cut back by 6 bases and J by 2 bases.

This rearrangement joins TRBV24-1 to TRBJ2-1; 7 positions agree with TRBD1. The CDR3 runs to 16 residues. Trimming removed 4 bases from V and 6 bases from J; junction bases left unmatched: 11. Germline assignment: CDR1 KGHDR and CDR2 SFDVKD. CDR3 bases: TGTGCCACCAGTGACCCCCAGGGGGTCGGAGGCAATGAGCAGTTCTTC. This sequence encodes CATSDPQGVGGNEQFF.

The V and J genes are TRBV28 and TRBJ2-7; the D gene is possibly TRBD2 (7 bases). V was cut by 3 bases and J by 4 bases, with 13 bases left in between. This CDR3 comprises 14 residues. Germline V gene lookup returns CDR1 MDHEN and CDR2 SYDVKM. As DNA, the CDR3 is TGTGCCAGCAGTTTCAGGGGAGCGGGGTACGAGCAGTACTTC. Residues: CASSFRGAGYEQYF.

V and J are TRBV27 and TRBJ2-5; TRBD1 aligns across 7 bases. The CDR3 length is 15 residues. Germline V gene lookup returns CDR1 MNHEY and CDR2 SMNVEV (reference sequence). V lost 7 bases to trimming and J lost 2 bases; unmatched junction nucleotides: 10. CDR3 protein: CASTLSGTAQETQYF. The CDR3 DNA reads TGTGCCAGCACCCTCTCTGGGACAGCACAAGAGACCCAGTACTTC.

This sequence joins TRBV7-9 and TRBJ1-1, with a tentative D call TRBD1 (5 bases). In germline, CDR1 is SEHNR, CDR2 FQNEAQ (reference sequence). Trimming cost V 8 bases and J 11 bases, with 24 bases left between them. The CDR3 covers 14 residues. The CDR3 nucleotides read TGTGCCAGCGGCCCGGACGGGGCCCTCGCGGGGGCTTTCTTT. Translation: CASGPDGALAGAFF.

The CDR3 loop is CASIQGALTEAFF. CDR3 DNA: TGTGCCAGCATACAGGGGGCTCTCACTGAAGCTTTCTTT. This chain uses TRBV28 with TRBJ1-1; the match to TRBD1 covers 9 bases. V dropped 7 bases and J dropped 4; count of bases not matched to a gene: 4. The CDR3 is made up of 13 amino acids. CDR1 MDHEN and CDR2 SYDVKM come from the germline V gene. The full variable domain, rest sourced from reference TRBV28 and TRBJ1-1, is DVKVTQSSRYLVKRTGEKVFLECVQDMDHENMFWYRQDPGLGLRLIYFSYDVKMKEKGDIPEGYSVSREKKERFSLILESASTNQTSMYLCASIQGALTEAFFGQGTRLTVV.

The table lists this clone with a few counts. V and J are TRBV5-4 and TRBJ1-1, with D perhaps TRBD1 (6 bases). Germline V gene sequence: CDR1 SGHNT, CDR2 YYREEE (reference sequence). The ends were cut back, 6 bases at V and 6 bases at J, with 12 bases in the middle. The CDR3 consists of 12 residues. The CDR3 is CASTTGFAEAFF. CDR3 DNA sequence: TGTGCCAGCACTACAGGGTTCGCTGAAGCTTTCTTT.